What follows is one T cell receptor gamma chain and its context. Its antigen is not identified. This sample stems from a study of human gamma delta and Vdelta1 T cells. Study observations and caveats: Delta One T cells were reportedly polyclonal and broadly cytotoxic against acute myeloid leukemia.

TCRdb re-called the PCR reads via CATT. The sample includes a few thousand gamma-chain clones, roughly a third of them seen just once. There are 13 residues in the CDR3. After removal of 4 bases from V and 2 bases from J, the junction contained 5 bases not matched to a gene. CDR1 and CDR2 (germline): GITISATS, ISYDGTV (reference sequence). The rearrangement joins TRGV9 to TRGJ1 or TRGJ2. Sequencing used Vdelta1 gamma-delta T cells from blood grown in culture (DOT cells). This receptor was obtained from a human donor in good health. In nucleotides, the CDR3 is TGTGCCTTGTGGGACGAGGATTATTATAAGAAACTCTTT. This codes for CALWDEDYYKKLF.